The source of this TCR beta chain is a study of a mutant IDH1 vaccine in newly diagnosed glioma. Study-level background: Earlier therapy was either radiotherapy, temozolomide, or both, and most got both.

With respect to this clone: Antigen unknown.

V shed 1 base, J shed 4 bases, and the junction held 11 bases outside the gene matches. The CDR3 has 18 amino acids. Germline CDR1 reads SGHKS; CDR2 reads YYEKEE (reference sequence). Time point meaning: week 23, last vaccination. The study gave 300 ug of mutant IDH1 20-mer peptide per vaccine dose, with topical imiquimod. TCRdb's copy holds only in-frame clones and misses some; the assay was immunoSEQ multiplex PCR. Among some 40,000 clones listed, roughly 79% were seen once. The V call is TRBV5-5, the J call TRBJ2-5; 12 positions match TRBD1. The material was PBMCs, obtained from a glioma patient whose treatment included an IDH1 peptide vaccine. This TCR was sampled from a man aged 35 to 55 with glioma. The CDR3: CASSLLRGTGGQRETQYF. CDR3 nucleotides: TGTGCCAGCAGCTTGTTGCGTGGGACAGGGGGCCAAAGAGAGACCCAGTACTTC.